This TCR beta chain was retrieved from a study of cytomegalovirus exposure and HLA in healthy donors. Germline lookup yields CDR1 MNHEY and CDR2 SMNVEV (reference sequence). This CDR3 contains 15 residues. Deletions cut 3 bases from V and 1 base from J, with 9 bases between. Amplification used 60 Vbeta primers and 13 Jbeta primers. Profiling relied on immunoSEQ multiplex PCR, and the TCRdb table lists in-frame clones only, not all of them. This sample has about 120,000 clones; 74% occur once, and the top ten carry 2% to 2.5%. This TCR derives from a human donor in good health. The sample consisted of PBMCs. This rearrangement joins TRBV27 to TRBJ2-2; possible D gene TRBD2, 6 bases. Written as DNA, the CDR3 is TGTGCCAGCAGTTTGGAGGGAAGGAACACCGGGGAGCTGTTTTTT. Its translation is CASSLEGRNTGELFF.